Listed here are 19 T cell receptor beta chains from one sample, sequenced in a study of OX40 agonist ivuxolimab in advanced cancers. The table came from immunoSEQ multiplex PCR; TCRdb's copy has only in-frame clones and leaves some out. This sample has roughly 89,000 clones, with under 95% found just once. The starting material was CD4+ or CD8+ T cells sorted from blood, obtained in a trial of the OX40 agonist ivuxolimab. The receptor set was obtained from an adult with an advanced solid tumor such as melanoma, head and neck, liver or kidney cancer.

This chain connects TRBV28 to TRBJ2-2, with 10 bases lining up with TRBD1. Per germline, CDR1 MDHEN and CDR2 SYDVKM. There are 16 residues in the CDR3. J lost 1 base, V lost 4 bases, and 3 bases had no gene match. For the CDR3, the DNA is TGTGCCAGCAGTTGGGACAGGGGTAGGAACACCGGGGAGCTGTTTTTT. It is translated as CASSWDRGRNTGELFF.

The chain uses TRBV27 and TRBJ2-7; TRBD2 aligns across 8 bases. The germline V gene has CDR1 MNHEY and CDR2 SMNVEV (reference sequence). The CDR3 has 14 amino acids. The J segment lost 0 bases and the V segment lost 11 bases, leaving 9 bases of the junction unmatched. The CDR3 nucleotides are TGTGCCCTTTGCCCAGCGGGAGTCTCCTACGAGCAGTACTTC. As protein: CALCPAGVSYEQYF.

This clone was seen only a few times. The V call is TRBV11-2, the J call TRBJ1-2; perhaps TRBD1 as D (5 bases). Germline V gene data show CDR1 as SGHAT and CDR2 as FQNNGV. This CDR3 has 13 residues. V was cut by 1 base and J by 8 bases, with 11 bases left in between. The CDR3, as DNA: TGTGCCAGCAGCTTAGTGGGAGGGGTAGGCTACACCTTC. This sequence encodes CASSLVGGVGYTF.

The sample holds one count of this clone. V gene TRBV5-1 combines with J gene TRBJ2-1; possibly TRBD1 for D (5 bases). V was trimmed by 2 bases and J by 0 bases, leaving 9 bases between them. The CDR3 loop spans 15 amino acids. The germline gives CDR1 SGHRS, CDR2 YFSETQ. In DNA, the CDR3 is TGCGCCAGCAGCTTCGCAGGGTACTCCTACAATGAGCAGTTCTTC. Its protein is CASSFAGYSYNEQFF.

CDR3 sequence (DNA): TGTGCCAGCAGTTACTCGTCGGTGTTAAGTTCACCCCTCCACTTT. Amino acids: CASSYSSVLSSPLHF. The V call is TRBV6-5, the J call TRBJ1-6; no definite D call. The CDR3 extends over 15 amino acids. Germline V CDR1 and CDR2: MNHEY, SVGAGI. The V gene lost 0 bases and the J gene lost 9 bases, with 12 bases spanning the gap.

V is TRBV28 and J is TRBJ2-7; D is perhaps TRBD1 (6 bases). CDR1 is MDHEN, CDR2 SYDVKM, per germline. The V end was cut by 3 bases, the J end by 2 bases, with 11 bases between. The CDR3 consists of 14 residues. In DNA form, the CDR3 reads TGTGCCAGCAGTTTGAGCGGACAGACCTACGAGCAGTACTTC. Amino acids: CASSLSGQTYEQYF.

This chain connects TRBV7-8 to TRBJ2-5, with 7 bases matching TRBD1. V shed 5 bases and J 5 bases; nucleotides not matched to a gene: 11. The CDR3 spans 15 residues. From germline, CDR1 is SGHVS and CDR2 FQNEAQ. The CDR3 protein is CASSARGYGIETQYF. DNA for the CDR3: TGTGCCAGCAGCGCCAGGGGGTATGGGATTGAGACCCAGTACTTC.

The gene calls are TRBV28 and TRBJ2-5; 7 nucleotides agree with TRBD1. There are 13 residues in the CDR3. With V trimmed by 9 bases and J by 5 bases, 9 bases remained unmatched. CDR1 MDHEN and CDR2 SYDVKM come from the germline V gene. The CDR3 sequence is CASHWTGGETQYF. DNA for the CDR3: TGTGCCAGTCACTGGACAGGCGGGGAGACCCAGTACTTC.

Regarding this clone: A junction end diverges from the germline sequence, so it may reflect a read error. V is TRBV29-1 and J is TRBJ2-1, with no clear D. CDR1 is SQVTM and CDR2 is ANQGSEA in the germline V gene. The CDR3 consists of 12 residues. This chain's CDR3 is CSSAALYNGQFF. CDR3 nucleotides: TGCAGCTCGGCCGCACTCTACAATGGGCAGTTCTTC.

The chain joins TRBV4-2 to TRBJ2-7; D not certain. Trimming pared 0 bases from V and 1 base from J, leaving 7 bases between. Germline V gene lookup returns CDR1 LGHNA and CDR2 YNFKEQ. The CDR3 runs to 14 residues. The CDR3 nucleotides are TGTGCCAGCAGCCAAGATGCCTATTCCTACGAGCAGTACTTC. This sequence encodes CASSQDAYSYEQYF.

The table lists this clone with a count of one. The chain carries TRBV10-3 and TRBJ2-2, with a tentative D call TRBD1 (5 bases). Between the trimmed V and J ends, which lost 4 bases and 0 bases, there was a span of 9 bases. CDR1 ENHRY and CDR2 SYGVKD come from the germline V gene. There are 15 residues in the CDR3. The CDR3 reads CAISGGRTNTGELFF. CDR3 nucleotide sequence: TGTGCCATCAGTGGGGGCAGAACGAACACCGGGGAGCTGTTTTTT.

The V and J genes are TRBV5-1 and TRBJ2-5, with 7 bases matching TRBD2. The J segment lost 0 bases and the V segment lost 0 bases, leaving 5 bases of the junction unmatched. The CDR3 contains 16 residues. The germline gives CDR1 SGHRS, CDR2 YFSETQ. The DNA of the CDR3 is TGCGCCAGCAGCTTGGGTTTCCTAGCGGACCAAGAGACCCAGTACTTC. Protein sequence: CASSLGFLADQETQYF.

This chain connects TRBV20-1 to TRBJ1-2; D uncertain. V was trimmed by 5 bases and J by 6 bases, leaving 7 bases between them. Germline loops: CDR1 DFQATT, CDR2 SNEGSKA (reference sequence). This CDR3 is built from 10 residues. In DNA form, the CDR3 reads TGCAGTGCTGGGGTTGATGGCTACACCTTC. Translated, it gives CSAGVDGYTF.

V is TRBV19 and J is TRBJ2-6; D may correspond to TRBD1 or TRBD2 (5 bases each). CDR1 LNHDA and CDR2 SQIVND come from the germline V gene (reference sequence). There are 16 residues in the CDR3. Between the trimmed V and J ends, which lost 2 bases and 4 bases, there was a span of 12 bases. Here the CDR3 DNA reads TGTGCCAGTAGTATACCCGGGGCGCCCGGGGCCAACGTCCTGACTTTC. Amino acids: CASSIPGAPGANVLTF.

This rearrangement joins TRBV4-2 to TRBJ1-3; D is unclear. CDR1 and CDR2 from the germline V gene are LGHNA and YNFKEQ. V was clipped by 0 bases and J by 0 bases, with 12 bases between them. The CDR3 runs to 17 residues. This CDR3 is CASSQDFRENSGNTIYF. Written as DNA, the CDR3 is TGTGCCAGCAGCCAAGATTTTAGGGAGAACTCTGGAAACACCATATATTTT.

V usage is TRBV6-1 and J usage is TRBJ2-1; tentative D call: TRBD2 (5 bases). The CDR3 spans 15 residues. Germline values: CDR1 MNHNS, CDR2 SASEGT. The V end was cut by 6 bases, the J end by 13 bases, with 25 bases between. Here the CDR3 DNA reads TGTGCCAGCAGATCCGAGGGATTCGTGACTGCCGAACAGTTCTTC. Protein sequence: CASRSEGFVTAEQFF.

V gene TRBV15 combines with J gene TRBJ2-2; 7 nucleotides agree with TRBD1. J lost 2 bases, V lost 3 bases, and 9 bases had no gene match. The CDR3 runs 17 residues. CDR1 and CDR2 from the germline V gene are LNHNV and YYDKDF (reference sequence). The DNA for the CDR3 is TGTGCCACCAGCAGGCCCCCGGGACAGAGTAACACCGGGGAGCTGTTTTTT. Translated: CATSRPPGQSNTGELFF.

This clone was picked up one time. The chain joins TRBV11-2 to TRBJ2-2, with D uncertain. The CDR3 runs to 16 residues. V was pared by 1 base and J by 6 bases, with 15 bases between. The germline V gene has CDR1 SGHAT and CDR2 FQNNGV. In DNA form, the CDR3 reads TGTGCCAGCAGCTTAGGTGCCCTAAGAGGTCCCGGGGAGCTGTTTTTT. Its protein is CASSLGALRGPGELFF.

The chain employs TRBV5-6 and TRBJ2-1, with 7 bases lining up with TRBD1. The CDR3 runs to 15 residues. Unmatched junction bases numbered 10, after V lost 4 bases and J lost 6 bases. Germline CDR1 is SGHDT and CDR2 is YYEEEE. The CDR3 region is CASSPGDRVSNEQFF. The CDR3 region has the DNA TGTGCCAGCAGCCCCGGCGACAGGGTGAGCAATGAGCAGTTCTTC.